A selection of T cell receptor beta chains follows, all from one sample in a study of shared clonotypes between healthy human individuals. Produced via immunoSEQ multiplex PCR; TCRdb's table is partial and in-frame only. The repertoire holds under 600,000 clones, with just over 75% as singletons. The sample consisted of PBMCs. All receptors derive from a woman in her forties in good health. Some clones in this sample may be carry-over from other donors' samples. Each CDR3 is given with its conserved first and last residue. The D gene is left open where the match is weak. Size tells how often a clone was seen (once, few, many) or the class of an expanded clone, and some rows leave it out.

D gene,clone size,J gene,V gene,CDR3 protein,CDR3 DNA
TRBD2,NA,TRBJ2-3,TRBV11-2,CASSLALAGGGDTQYF,TGTGCCAGCAGCTTAGCTCTAGCGGGAGGAGGGGATACGCAGTATTTT
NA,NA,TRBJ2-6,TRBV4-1,CASSQTVTGNSGANVLTF,TGCGCCAGCAGCCAAACAGTCACGGGGAACTCTGGGGCCAACGTCCTGACTTTC
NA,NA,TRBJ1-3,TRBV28,CASRSTGLGNTIYF,TGTGCCAGCAGATCAACAGGCCTCGGAAACACCATATATTTT
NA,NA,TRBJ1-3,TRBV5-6,CASSLREGGRSGNTIYF,TGTGCCAGCAGCTTGCGTGAGGGGGGTCGCTCTGGAAACACCATATATTTT
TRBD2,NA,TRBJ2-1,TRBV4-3,CASSQDGPGTSGRADPVF,TGCGCCAGCAGCCAAGATGGTCCCGGGACTAGCGGGAGGGCCGATCCGGTCTTC
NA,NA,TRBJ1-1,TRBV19,CASTRPGQNTEAFF,TGTGCCAGTACCCGCCCGGGACAGAACACTGAAGCTTTCTTT
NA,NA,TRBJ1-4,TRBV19,CASSTDPTNEKLFF,TGTGCCAGTAGTACAGATCCAACTAATGAAAAACTGTTTTTT
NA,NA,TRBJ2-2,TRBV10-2,CASSDTGELFF,TGCGCCAGCAGTGACACCGGGGAGCTGTTTTTT
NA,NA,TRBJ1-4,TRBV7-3,CASSPRGTTNEKLFF,TGTGCCAGCAGCCCCAGGGGAACGACTAATGAAAAACTGTTTTTT
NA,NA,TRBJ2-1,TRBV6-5,CASSLTGQTNNEQFF,TGTGCCAGCAGTCTTACAGGACAGACCAACAATGAGCAGTTCTTC
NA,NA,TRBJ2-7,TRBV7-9,CASSFGGGAEQYF,TGTGCCAGCAGCTTTGGAGGGGGCGCCGAGCAGTACTTC
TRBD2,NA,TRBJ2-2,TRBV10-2,CASTGTRDTGELFF,TGCGCCAGCACCGGGACTAGGGACACCGGGGAGCTGTTTTTT
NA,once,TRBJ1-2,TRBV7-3,CASSPLGTTADGYTF,TGTGCCAGCAGCCCCCTGGGGACAACCGCCGATGGCTACACCTTC
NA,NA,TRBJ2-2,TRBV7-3,CASSLTPGAVGELFF,TGTGCCAGCAGCTTAACCCCAGGGGCGGTCGGGGAGCTGTTTTTT
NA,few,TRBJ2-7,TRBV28,CASSPRSLNEQYF,TGTGCCAGCAGTCCCCGTTCGTTAAACGAGCAGTACTTC
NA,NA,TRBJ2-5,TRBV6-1,CASSEVLPAQETQYF,TGTGCCAGCAGTGAAGTCTTGCCGGCCCAAGAGACCCAGTACTTC
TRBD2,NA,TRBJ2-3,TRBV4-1,CASSQDYTAGGPRDTQYF,TGCGCCAGCAGCCAAGATTACACGGCGGGAGGGCCACGAGATACGCAGTATTTT
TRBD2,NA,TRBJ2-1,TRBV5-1,CASSYLAGEAFNEQFF,TGCGCCAGCAGCTACTTAGCGGGAGAAGCATTCAATGAGCAGTTCTTC